This T cell receptor beta chain emerged from a study of beta chain features in type 1 diabetes. Study-level findings and limits: TCRB rearrangement may or may not be influenced by HLA type; here this remained unresolved.

Expressed TCRB transcripts were sequenced because the isolated RNA had all been reverse transcribed beforehand. TCRdb's copy holds only in-frame clones and misses some; the assay was immunoSEQ multiplex PCR. The sample carries tens of thousands of clones, 30% to 35% recorded once. The CDR3 extends over 14 amino acids. CDR1 and CDR2 (germline): SQVTM, ANQGSEA. V shed 7 bases, J shed 2 bases, and the junction held 7 bases outside the gene matches. Regarding this clone: The target antigen is unknown.

The specimen sequenced was stem cell memory CD4+ T cells from blood. The sequence was obtained from a young woman in good health. This chain links TRBV29-1 with TRBJ1-2; 10 bases map to TRBD1. The CDR3 DNA reads TGCAGCGCAAGACAGGGGGCGAGGAACTATGGCTACACCTTC. Residues: CSARQGARNYGYTF. Filled out from reference TRBV29-1 and TRBJ1-2, the complete variable domain reads SAVISQKPSRDICQRGTSLTIQCQVDSQVTMMFWYRQQPGQSLTLIATANQGSEATYESGFVIDKFPISRPNLTFSTLTVSNMSPEDSSIYLCSARQGARNYGYTFGSGTRLTVV.